The 14 T cell receptor beta chains below all came from one sample that was sequenced in a study of cytomegalovirus exposure and HLA in healthy donors. 13 Jbeta primers and 60 Vbeta primers were used for the PCR. Data came from immunoSEQ multiplex PCR; TCRdb stores just in-frame clones and leaves some out. The sample has roughly 150,000 clones; 81% are singletons. Sequencing was done on a sample of PBMCs. Source of these receptors: a man aged 50-59 years in good health and CMV-seropositive.

There are a few counts of this clone. The genes are TRBV14 and TRBJ2-5; 10 nucleotides agree with TRBD2. Unmatched junction bases numbered 4, after V lost 2 bases and J lost 4 bases. Germline loops: CDR1 SGHDN, CDR2 FVKESK. There are 15 residues in the CDR3. CDR3 sequence reads: CASSQLAGAGETQYF. The CDR3 DNA sequence: TGTGCCAGCAGCCAACTAGCGGGAGCCGGAGAGACCCAGTACTTC.

The genes are TRBV20-1 and TRBJ2-7; D possibly corresponds to TRBD2 (5 bases). The V gene lost 6 bases and the J gene lost 5 bases, with 11 bases spanning the gap. This CDR3 comprises 11 residues. Germline V CDR1 and CDR2: DFQATT, SNEGSKA (reference sequence). CDR3 coding DNA: TGCAGTGCCCCAAGAGGGAACGAGCAGTACTTC. Residues: CSAPRGNEQYF.

The chain links TRBV5-6 to TRBJ2-7; D is perhaps TRBD2 (6 bases). The V and J ends lost 0 bases and 6 bases respectively, with 13 bases between them. Germline V lookup: CDR1 SGHDT, CDR2 YYEEEE. CDR3 length: 14 residues. The CDR3 coding sequence is TGTGCCAGCAGCTTGGCCCCACTAGCTGGCGAGCAGTACTTC. Residues: CASSLAPLAGEQYF.

The chain employs TRBV28 and TRBJ1-2, with TRBD1 matching 7 bases. The CDR3 spans 16 residues. With V trimmed by 6 bases and J by 7 bases, 17 bases remained unmatched. Germline CDR1 and CDR2: MDHEN and SYDVKM. The CDR3 bases are TGTGCCAGCAGCCCCATTTCCTGGACAGGTTCCTCTGGCTACACCTTC. This translates into CASSPISWTGSSGYTF.

The genes are TRBV6-5 and TRBJ2-7; tentative D call: TRBD2 (6 bases). Trimming took off 6 bases at V and 0 bases at J, with 9 bases between the two ends. The CDR3 loop spans 13 amino acids. CDR1 is MNHEY and CDR2 is SVGAGI in the germline V gene. The CDR3 nucleotides read TGTGCCAGCAGCTGGGACTCCTCCTACGAGCAGTACTTC. As protein: CASSWDSSYEQYF.

V and J are TRBV4-2 and TRBJ2-4; weak D call: TRBD2 (6 bases). V was cut by 10 bases and J by 0 bases, with 19 bases left in between. The CDR3 totals 16 residues. CDR1 is LGHNA and CDR2 is YNFKEQ in the germline V gene. The CDR3 sequence is CANRRGQHLAKNIQYF. In nucleotides, the CDR3 is TGTGCCAATAGGAGGGGCCAGCATCTAGCCAAAAACATTCAGTACTTC.

This chain links TRBV5-1 with TRBJ2-3; D not certain. Trimming pared 2 bases from V and 4 bases from J, leaving 8 bases between. CDR3 length: 13 residues. CDR1 is SGHRS, CDR2 YFSETQ, per germline. The CDR3 protein is CASSLEAADTQYF. Here the CDR3 DNA reads TGCGCCAGCAGCTTAGAGGCCGCAGATACGCAGTATTTT.

The J gene is TRBJ1-1, the V gene TRBV5-5, with a tentative D call TRBD1 (6 bases). V was trimmed by 3 bases and J by 2 bases, leaving 14 bases between them. Germline CDR1 is SGHKS and CDR2 is YYEKEE (reference sequence). This CDR3 is built from 15 residues. The CDR3 loop is CASSSGRGVNTEAFF. Here the CDR3 DNA reads TGTGCCAGCAGCTCCGGGAGGGGGGTCAACACTGAAGCTTTCTTT. The full variable domain, rest sourced from reference TRBV5-5 and TRBJ1-1, is DAGVTQSPTHLIKTRGQQVTLRCSPISGHKSVSWYQQVLGQGPQFIFQYYEKEERGRGNFPDRFSARQFPNYSSELNVNALLLGDSALYLCASSSGRGVNTEAFFGQGTRLTVV.

A single count supports this clone. The gene calls are TRBV11-2 and TRBJ1-3; 7 bases fit TRBD1. CDR1 is SGHAT and CDR2 is FQNNGV in the germline V gene. There are 15 residues in the CDR3. After removal of 5 bases from V and 3 bases from J, the junction contained 7 bases not matched to a gene. The CDR3: CASSAITGVGNTIYF. In DNA, the CDR3 is TGTGCCAGCAGCGCAATTACAGGGGTTGGAAACACCATATATTTT.

The V call is TRBV6-6, the J call TRBJ1-1, with D possibly matching TRBD1 (6 bases). CDR1 is MNHNY and CDR2 is SVGAGI in the germline V gene (reference sequence). This CDR3 is built from 15 residues. Deletions cut 7 bases from V and 4 bases from J, with 19 bases between. The CDR3: CASKKGGGPGTEAFF. The CDR3, as DNA: TGTGCCAGCAAAAAGGGCGGGGGGCCGGGCACTGAAGCTTTCTTT.

The chain couples TRBV6-5 to TRBJ2-7; 7 bases line up with TRBD1. V lost 8 bases, J lost 6 bases, and 13 bases stayed unmatched. The CDR3 extends over 14 amino acids. The V gene's germline CDR1 is MNHEY and CDR2 SVGAGI. CDR3 sequence reads: CASRFWDRPLEQYF. Written as DNA, the CDR3 is TGTGCCAGCCGATTCTGGGACAGACCTCTCGAGCAGTACTTC.

The chain carries TRBV18 and TRBJ1-2, with no clear D. Trimming cost V 2 bases and J 0 bases, with 13 bases left between them. CDR1 KGHSH and CDR2 LQKENI come from the germline V gene. The CDR3 totals 16 residues. CDR3 region: CASSPFGRTTNYGYTF. DNA of the CDR3: TGTGCCAGCTCACCATTCGGTCGGACTACTAACTATGGCTACACCTTC.

This clone occurred a few times. The genes are TRBV25-1 and TRBJ2-7, with 10 bases that match TRBD1. The CDR3 sequence is 15 residues long. Germline V lookup: CDR1 MGHDK, CDR2 SYGVNS. Trimming took 3 bases from V and 6 from J; bases not matched to a gene: 8. The CDR3 DNA reads as TGTGCCAGCAGTGATCCTTCCCGGGACAGGGGCGAGCAGTACTTC. Translating it yields CASSDPSRDRGEQYF.

This rearrangement joins TRBV5-1 to TRBJ2-7; D might be TRBD1 (6 bases). The ends were cut back, 0 bases at V and 3 bases at J, with 7 bases in the middle. Germline values: CDR1 SGHRS, CDR2 YFSETQ. The CDR3 contains 13 residues. CDR3 sequence (DNA): TGCGCCAGCAGCTTGGGAGGGGGCTACGAGCAGTACTTC. Translating it yields CASSLGGGYEQYF.